These 32 T cell receptor beta chains came from one sample sequenced in a study of Siglec-9 on CD8 T cells in melanoma. The data were produced by immunoSEQ multiplex PCR, yet TCRdb's version contains in-frame clones alone and is incomplete. This sample has more than 30,000 clones, with roughly four fifths found just once. What was sequenced was Siglec-9- CD8+ T cells sorted from blood. The receptors stem from a human donor in good health.

The chain combines TRBV27 with TRBJ2-5, with a weak D call TRBD2 (5 bases). TRBJ2-7 explains the end of the DNA better; the J call may be wrong. The CDR3 has 14 amino acids. Germline lookup yields CDR1 MNHEY and CDR2 SMNVEV (reference sequence). The CDR3 DNA follows: TGTGCCAGCAGTTCCCGGACGGGGACCTACGAGCAGTACTTC. Amino acids: CASSSRTGTYEQYF.

V is TRBV7-9 and J is TRBJ1-4, with 9 nucleotides matching TRBD1. The CDR3 loop spans 17 amino acids. Germline trimming cut 3 bases from V and 6 bases from J; bases unmatched to any gene: 11. Germline V CDR1 and CDR2: SEHNR, FQNEAQ (reference sequence). CDR3 in DNA: TGTGCCAGCAGCTTGGGAACAGGGGGCGAAAGGGATGAAAAACTGTTTTTT. Protein product: CASSLGTGGERDEKLFF. The complete variable domain, with remaining parts taken from reference TRBV7-9 and TRBJ1-4, reads DTGVSQNPRHKITKRGQNVTFRCDPISEHNRLYWYRQTLGQGPEFLTYFQNEAQLEKSRLLSDRFSAERPKGSFSTLEIQRTEQGDSAMYLCASSLGTGGERDEKLFFGSGTQLSVL.

The CDR3 is CSVEESPVGNTIYF. The CDR3 DNA reads as TGCAGCGTTGAAGAATCGCCCGTAGGAAACACCATATATTTT. The V gene is TRBV29-1, the J gene TRBJ1-3; D gene unclear. CDR1 and CDR2 (germline): SQVTM, ANQGSEA. This CDR3 region has 14 residues. The germline V and J ends were trimmed by 0 bases and 4 bases, with 10 bases remaining between them.

The chain couples TRBV6-1 to TRBJ2-7; the match to TRBD1 covers 9 bases. J was trimmed by 6 bases and V by 7 bases; bases with no gene match: 10. There are 14 residues in the CDR3. Germline V gene sequence: CDR1 MNHNS, CDR2 SASEGT. CDR3 DNA: TGTGCCAGCACCGAGGGGACAGGGATAGGCGAGCAGTACTTC. Translation: CASTEGTGIGEQYF.

V gene TRBV15 combines with J gene TRBJ1-5; D unclear. The V and J ends lost 0 bases and 3 bases respectively, with 9 bases between them. Germline loops: CDR1 LNHNV, CDR2 YYDKDF (reference sequence). The CDR3 loop spans 15 amino acids. This CDR3 reads CATSRDKSPNQPQHF. Here the CDR3 DNA reads TGTGCCACCAGCAGAGATAAATCCCCCAATCAGCCCCAGCATTTT.

The chain employs TRBV5-1 and TRBJ2-5; D assignment may be TRBD1 or TRBD2 (6 bases each). V was pared by 3 bases and J by 5 bases, with 17 bases between. The CDR3 extends over 15 amino acids. Germline V gives CDR1 SGHRS, CDR2 YFSETQ. CDR3 bases: TGCGCCAGCAGCTCGGAGGGGGGAGTGTACGAGACCCAGTACTTC. Amino acids: CASSSEGGVYETQYF.

The genes are TRBV28 and TRBJ1-5; the match to TRBD1 covers 8 bases. Trimming at V came to 1 base and at J to 9 bases, leaving 5 bases not matched to a gene. The germline V gene encodes CDR1 MDHEN and CDR2 SYDVKM. The CDR3 spans 14 residues. This CDR3 is CASSLSGGAVPQHF. Here the CDR3 DNA reads TGTGCCAGCAGTTTATCAGGGGGCGCGGTGCCCCAGCATTTT.

This rearrangement joins TRBV10-2 to TRBJ1-6; perhaps TRBD1 as D (5 bases). V lost 1 base to trimming and J lost 8 bases, with 12 bases between them. The CDR3 consists of 15 residues. Germline V gene lookup returns CDR1 WSHSY and CDR2 SAAADI. This CDR3 reads CASSEFQGVDSPLHF. DNA of the CDR3: TGCGCCAGCAGTGAGTTTCAGGGTGTGGATTCACCCCTCCACTTT.

The chain employs TRBV18 and TRBJ1-4; 9 bases fit TRBD1. The V segment lost 2 bases and the J segment 0 bases; nucleotides outside the gene matches: 10. The CDR3 length is 19 residues. Looked up from germline, CDR1 is KGHSH and CDR2 is LQKENI. Here the CDR3 DNA reads TGTGCCAGCTCACCAACCCCGGGACAGGGCGTTCCAACTAATGAAAAACTGTTTTTT. Translation: CASSPTPGQGVPTNEKLFF.

The chain joins TRBV7-9 to TRBJ1-1; tentatively, D is TRBD1 (6 bases). The CDR3 is 16 residues long. Trimming stripped 2 bases from V and 3 bases from J, with 16 bases between. CDR1 and CDR2 (germline): SEHNR, FQNEAQ (reference sequence). The DNA of the CDR3 is TGTGCCAGCAGCTTACGGCAGGGGAGAGAGTACACTGAAGCTTTCTTT. It codes for CASSLRQGREYTEAFF.

The chain uses TRBV19 and TRBJ2-3, with D unclear. The germline gives CDR1 LNHDA, CDR2 SQIVND (reference sequence). Trimming stripped 3 bases from V and 2 bases from J, with 9 bases between. The CDR3 loop spans 14 amino acids. DNA for the CDR3: TGTGCCAGTAGTATCGAACGTTCCACAGATACGCAGTATTTT. Its translation: CASSIERSTDTQYF.

The CDR3 loop is CASSLVSREETYEQYF. CDR3 bases: TGTGCCAGCAGCTTAGTCAGCAGGGAAGAAACTTACGAGCAGTACTTC. V is TRBV7-9 and J is TRBJ2-7; the D gene is possibly TRBD1 (5 bases). Trimming took off 1 base at V and 4 bases at J, with 17 bases between the two ends. The CDR3 spans 16 residues. Per germline, CDR1 SEHNR and CDR2 FQNEAQ (reference sequence).

This chain connects TRBV11-3 to TRBJ2-5; 7 bases are shared with TRBD1. V was clipped by 5 bases and J by 0 bases; unmatched bases: 9. Germline loops: CDR1 SGHNT, CDR2 YENEEA. The CDR3 extends over 16 amino acids. The CDR3 here is CASSVWDRSNQETQYF. DNA of the CDR3: TGTGCCAGCAGCGTCTGGGACAGATCGAACCAAGAGACCCAGTACTTC.

The chain links TRBV19 to TRBJ2-1; D is uncertain. Germline V CDR1 and CDR2: LNHDA, SQIVND (reference sequence). Trimming removed 5 bases at V and 4 bases at J, with 12 bases between. The CDR3 runs to 14 residues. This chain's CDR3 is CASSPLGLYNEQFF. The CDR3 region has the DNA TGTGCCAGTAGTCCTTTAGGGCTGTACAATGAGCAGTTCTTC.

The chain combines TRBV29-1 with TRBJ2-7; D is uncertain. From germline, CDR1 is SQVTM and CDR2 ANQGSEA. Trimming took off 1 base at V and 3 bases at J, with 4 bases between the two ends. The CDR3 loop spans 11 amino acids. CDR3 DNA: TGCAGCGTTGAAGTCAGCTACGAGCAGTACTTC. Translation: CSVEVSYEQYF.

The chain employs TRBV29-1 and TRBJ1-2, with D possibly matching TRBD1 (6 bases). V lost 6 bases, J lost 1 base, and 15 bases lay in between. Germline lookup yields CDR1 SQVTM and CDR2 ANQGSEA. This CDR3 contains 14 residues. This chain's CDR3 is CSVDKRGGNYGYTF. The CDR3 nucleotides are TGCAGCGTGGATAAGAGAGGGGGTAACTATGGCTACACCTTC.

The genes are TRBV27 and TRBJ2-3; 8 bases map to TRBD1. CDR1 and CDR2 (germline): MNHEY, SMNVEV (reference sequence). CDR3 length: 15 amino acids. V was clipped by 2 bases and J by 4 bases; unmatched bases: 5. For the CDR3, the DNA is TGTGCCAGCAGTTTAACAGGGGGGTGGGCAGATACGCAGTATTTT. Its protein product is CASSLTGGWADTQYF.

V is TRBV4-1 and J is TRBJ1-3, with D unclear. The germline V and J ends were trimmed by 0 bases and 0 bases, with 9 bases remaining between them. This CDR3 region has 16 residues. Germline V gene data show CDR1 as MGHRA and CDR2 as YSYEKL. CDR3 in DNA: TGCGCCAGCAGCCAAGATTCCGGCGTCTCTGGAAACACCATATATTTT. The encoded protein is CASSQDSGVSGNTIYF.

The chain links TRBV27 to TRBJ2-7, with no clear D. The V end was cut by 7 bases, the J end by 4 bases, with 17 bases between. Per the germline V gene, CDR1 is MNHEY and CDR2 is SMNVEV (reference sequence). This CDR3 spans 14 amino acids. The CDR3, as DNA: TGTGCCAGCAAAGATAAGAGGTCAGCGTACGAGCAGTACTTC. Translation gives CASKDKRSAYEQYF.

The gene calls are TRBV19 and TRBJ2-7; no firm D call. Trimming stripped 4 bases from V and 2 bases from J, with 12 bases between. There are 14 residues in the CDR3. The V gene's germline CDR1 is LNHDA and CDR2 SQIVND (reference sequence). The CDR3 loop reads CASSSPYGAYEQYF. The CDR3 DNA follows: TGTGCCAGTAGTAGCCCTTATGGAGCCTACGAGCAGTACTTC.

This clone was seen a handful of times. The V call is TRBV27, the J call TRBJ2-2; D gene unclear. Trimming removed 7 bases at V and 6 bases at J, with 6 bases between. CDR1 is MNHEY, CDR2 SMNVEV, per germline (reference sequence). The CDR3 has 11 residues. This chain's CDR3 is CASTKAGELFF. The CDR3 DNA sequence: TGTGCCAGCACTAAGGCCGGGGAGCTGTTTTTT.

This chain links TRBV28 with TRBJ2-3; D perhaps matches TRBD2 (5 bases). V shed 3 bases and J shed 3 bases, with 16 bases lying between them. The germline gives CDR1 MDHEN, CDR2 SYDVKM. This CDR3 region has 16 residues. The CDR3 region is CASSLGADFQTDTQYF. The CDR3 nucleotides are TGTGCCAGCAGTTTGGGCGCGGACTTTCAAACAGATACGCAGTATTTT.

The J gene is TRBJ2-7, the V gene TRBV6-5; a possible D gene is TRBD1 (6 bases). Trimming left V 5 bases short and J 2 bases short, with 16 bases between. This CDR3 spans 15 amino acids. Germline V gene sequence: CDR1 MNHEY, CDR2 SVGAGI. The CDR3 nucleotides read TGTGCCAGCAGTCCCATGAGGACAGCTACCTACGAGCAGTACTTC. Translated: CASSPMRTATYEQYF.

The rearrangement uses TRBV15 and TRBJ2-7, with D unclear. V dropped 5 bases and J dropped 9 bases, with 11 bases sitting between them. The germline V gene encodes CDR1 LNHNV and CDR2 YYDKDF (reference sequence). The CDR3 length is 11 residues. The CDR3 DNA reads TGTGCCACCAGCGGGCTCTCGGGGCAGTACTTC. Translation: CATSGLSGQYF.

The rearrangement links TRBV19 to TRBJ2-7; D not resolved. Per germline, CDR1 LNHDA and CDR2 SQIVND (reference sequence). V dropped 0 bases and J dropped 5 bases, with 14 bases sitting between them. This CDR3 contains 15 residues. The CDR3 sequence is CASSIDDTTEDEQYF. DNA for the CDR3: TGTGCCAGTAGTATAGACGACACCACCGAGGACGAGCAGTACTTC.

The V and J genes are TRBV19 and TRBJ1-2; D gene unclear. V shed 5 bases and J shed 5 bases, with 9 bases lying between them. The CDR3 length is 12 residues. The germline gives CDR1 LNHDA, CDR2 SQIVND (reference sequence). The DNA of the CDR3 is TGTGCCAGTAGTGACAAGGGATATGGCTACACCTTC. Translation gives CASSDKGYGYTF.

The V and J genes are TRBV19 and TRBJ2-5, with 8 bases aligning to TRBD2. The germline CDR1 and CDR2 sequences are LNHDA and SQIVND (reference sequence). The V segment lost 3 bases and the J segment 4 bases; nucleotides outside the gene matches: 7. The CDR3 consists of 15 residues. The CDR3 DNA reads TGTGCCAGTAGTATTTCGGGGGGGAATGCAGAGACCCAGTACTTC. As protein: CASSISGGNAETQYF.

The rearrangement links TRBV6-1 to TRBJ2-1; 7 bases are shared with TRBD1. The CDR3 runs 17 residues. V dropped 1 base and J dropped 0; count of bases not matched to a gene: 6. CDR1 MNHNS and CDR2 SASEGT come from the germline V gene. CDR3: CASSEDRGLYSYNEQFF. The DNA of the CDR3 is TGTGCCAGCAGTGAAGACAGGGGCCTTTACTCCTACAATGAGCAGTTCTTC.

The chain couples TRBV28 to TRBJ1-5; D is unresolved. Germline CDR1 MDHEN, CDR2 SYDVKM. The CDR3 is 16 residues long. V lost 3 bases, J lost 3 bases, and 15 bases lay in between. Here the CDR3 reads CASSFLLPVANQPQHF. The CDR3 nucleotides read TGTGCCAGCAGTTTTCTATTGCCAGTTGCCAATCAGCCCCAGCATTTT.

J is TRBJ2-7 and V is TRBV19, with a weak D call TRBD2 (5 bases). Trimming left V 6 bases short and J 0 bases short, with 12 bases between. This CDR3 contains 14 residues. Germline CDR1 LNHDA, CDR2 SQIVND (reference sequence). The DNA for the CDR3 is TGTGCCAGTAGCCCCAGCGGTAACTCCTACGAGCAGTACTTC. Translation: CASSPSGNSYEQYF.

This clone was picked up one time. The gene calls are TRBV6-5 and TRBJ1-5, with TRBD1 as a possible D gene (6 bases). Germline V gene sequence: CDR1 MNHEY, CDR2 SVGAGI. This CDR3 contains 15 residues. V lost 0 bases to trimming and J lost 2 bases, with 8 bases between them. In DNA, the CDR3 is TGTGCCAGCAGTTACTCACAGGGCCGCAATCAGCCCCAGCATTTT. Its protein is CASSYSQGRNQPQHF.

The rearrangement links TRBV7-9 to TRBJ2-7; D call uncertain. Germline CDR1 SEHNR, CDR2 FQNEAQ (reference sequence). The CDR3 extends over 13 amino acids. V was trimmed by 0 bases and J by 2 bases, leaving 5 bases between them. The CDR3 here is CASSLAGPYEQYF. CDR3 in DNA: TGTGCCAGCAGCTTAGCGGGCCCCTACGAGCAGTACTTC. Looking up the rest from reference TRBV7-9 and TRBJ2-7 gives the full variable domain: DTGVSQNPRHKITKRGQNVTFRCDPISEHNRLYWYRQTLGQGPEFLTYFQNEAQLEKSRLLSDRFSAERPKGSFSTLEIQRTEQGDSAMYLCASSLAGPYEQYFGPGTRLTVT.